Following are 23 T cell receptor beta chains from one sample sequenced in a study of control samples from healthy donors and cancer patients. Libraries were prepared by immunoSEQ multiplex PCR; TCRdb keeps only in-frame clonotypes and omits some of them. The sample lists more than 10,000 clones; 90% to 95% were seen once. The material sequenced was PBMCs. Receptors were obtained from a man older than 75 with lung cancer.

V and J are TRBV5-1 and TRBJ2-7; a weak D match, TRBD1 (5 bases). This CDR3 comprises 15 residues. The V end was cut by 4 bases, the J end by 0 bases, with 14 bases between. The germline V gene has CDR1 SGHRS and CDR2 YFSETQ. The CDR3 region has the DNA TGCGCCAGCAGCGCGACAGTGATCAGCTCCTACGAGCAGTACTTC. Encoded protein: CASSATVISSYEQYF.

The chain joins TRBV19 to TRBJ1-5; D is unclear. The V gene's germline CDR1 is LNHDA and CDR2 SQIVND (reference sequence). The V end was cut by 1 base, the J end by 5 bases, with 9 bases between. The CDR3 is 14 amino acids. DNA of the CDR3: TGTGCCAGTAGTATAGTGCAGGTGGATCAGCCCCAGCATTTT. Translated, it gives CASSIVQVDQPQHF.

The V and J genes are TRBV4-3 and TRBJ2-5; 8 nucleotides line up with TRBD2. This CDR3 has 17 amino acids. V dropped 0 bases and J dropped 1; count of bases not matched to a gene: 7. Germline CDR1 is LGHNA and CDR2 is YSLEER. This CDR3 is CASSQEESGGSQETQYF. For the CDR3, the DNA is TGCGCCAGCAGCCAAGAAGAAAGCGGGGGTTCCCAAGAGACCCAGTACTTC.

Written as DNA, the CDR3 is TGCGCCAGCAGCCAAGAAACGGCAGGGGAGAACTATGGCTACACCTTC. Translating it yields CASSQETAGENYGYTF. The chain is built from TRBV4-1 and TRBJ1-2; TRBD1 is a possible D gene (6 bases). V was pared by 0 bases and J by 2 bases, with 13 bases between. CDR3 length: 16 amino acids. Germline V gene data show CDR1 as MGHRA and CDR2 as YSYEKL.

The chain's CDR3 is CASSYPIIGLLSSYEQYF. CDR3 nucleotides: TGTGCCAGCAGTTATCCGATAATCGGACTATTAAGCTCCTACGAGCAGTACTTC. This rearrangement joins TRBV6-2 or TRBV6-3 to TRBJ2-7; perhaps TRBD2 as D (6 bases). V shed 3 bases and J shed 0 bases, with 21 bases lying between them. Germline lookup yields CDR1 MNHEY and CDR2 SVGEGT. The CDR3 runs 18 residues.

The chain couples TRBV28 to TRBJ2-2; D not certain. In germline, CDR1 is MDHEN, CDR2 SYDVKM. The CDR3 runs 13 residues. The CDR3: CATLSGATGELFF. Here the CDR3 DNA reads TGTGCAACCCTGAGTGGAGCGACCGGGGAGCTGTTTTTT.

V gene TRBV2 combines with J gene TRBJ1-2; 12 bases fit TRBD1. The CDR3 runs 15 residues. CDR1 SNHLY and CDR2 FYNNEI come from the germline V gene. The trim removed 8 bases at V and 2 bases at J, leaving 6 bases unmatched. For the CDR3, the DNA is TGTGCCAGCGGATGGGACAGGGGGCTGAACTATGGCTACACCTTC. Translating it yields CASGWDRGLNYGYTF. Full variable domain (outside the CDR3, taken from reference TRBV2 and TRBJ1-2): EPEVTQTPSHQVTQMGQEVILRCVPISNHLYFYWYRQILGQKVEFLVSFYNNEISEKSEIFDDQFSVERPDGSNFTLKIRSTKLEDSAMYFCASGWDRGLNYGYTFGSGTRLTVV.

The chain employs TRBV28 and TRBJ1-2; D unresolved. The germline V and J ends were trimmed by 11 bases and 6 bases, with 13 bases remaining between them. Germline V CDR1 and CDR2: MDHEN, SYDVKM. The CDR3 extends over 11 amino acids. CDR3 bases: TGTGCCTTTAGAGGACCGAATGGCTACACCTTC. Translated, it gives CAFRGPNGYTF.

The CDR3 nucleotides read TGCGCCAGCAGCCGAGAGGGGAGTTCCTACAATGAGCAGTTCTTC. Its translation is CASSREGSSYNEQFF. This sequence joins TRBV5-1 and TRBJ2-1; D possibly matches TRBD1 or TRBD2 (5 bases each). The germline CDR1 and CDR2 sequences are SGHRS and YFSETQ. The CDR3 is 15 residues long. Trimming shortened V by 4 bases and J by 1 base, and 12 bases separated the two germline ends.

This chain uses TRBV5-5 with TRBJ1-1; D not certain. This CDR3 comprises 13 residues. Trimming removed 3 bases from V and 1 base from J, with 7 bases in between. Per the germline V gene, CDR1 is SGHKS and CDR2 is YYEKEE (reference sequence). The chain's CDR3 is CASSSVQNTEAFF. The CDR3 DNA is TGTGCCAGCAGCTCGGTCCAGAACACTGAAGCTTTCTTT.

The chain combines TRBV27 with TRBJ2-3, with TRBD2 matching over 9 bases. After removal of 6 bases from V and 4 bases from J, the junction contained 14 bases not matched to a gene. This CDR3 comprises 17 residues. Germline V gene data show CDR1 as MNHEY and CDR2 as SMNVEV (reference sequence). The DNA of the CDR3 is TGTGCCAGCAGCCCTGCTCAGGGGCGGGGGGGCCCAGATACGCAGTATTTT. Translating gives CASSPAQGRGGPDTQYF.

The gene calls are TRBV12-3 or TRBV12-4 and TRBJ1-1; D not resolved. V lost 5 bases and J lost 1, with 8 bases in between. This CDR3 is 13 amino acids long. CDR3 residues: CASSTDSNTEAFF. The DNA for the CDR3 is TGTGCCAGCAGTACAGATTCGAACACTGAAGCTTTCTTT.

This chain connects TRBV7-2 to TRBJ2-5; D possibly corresponds to TRBD2 (5 bases). The CDR3 is 17 residues long. Germline V gene sequence: CDR1 SGHTA, CDR2 FQGNSA. V gave up 5 bases and J gave up 2 bases, with 21 bases separating them. In nucleotides, the CDR3 is TGTGCCAGCAGCGCCTGGCGGGTGGGCAAGGGACAAGAGACCCAGTACTTC. It yields the protein CASSAWRVGKGQETQYF.

The CDR3 sequence is CATSRDQWTDLSSEAFF. DNA of the CDR3: TGTGCCACCAGCAGAGATCAGTGGACAGACCTGTCAAGTGAAGCTTTCTTT. The chain links TRBV15 to TRBJ1-1; the D gene is possibly TRBD1 (6 bases). V dropped 0 bases and J dropped 7 bases, with 21 bases sitting between them. The CDR3 has 17 amino acids. Germline CDR1 and CDR2: LNHNV and YYDKDF (reference sequence).

The gene calls are TRBV19 and TRBJ1-5; possible D gene TRBD1, 5 bases. The ends were cut back, 5 bases at V and 2 bases at J, with 13 bases in the middle. The CDR3 totals 15 residues. In germline, CDR1 is LNHDA, CDR2 SQIVND (reference sequence). The CDR3 here is CASSWVVGGNQPQHF. CDR3 in DNA: TGTGCCAGTAGTTGGGTGGTGGGGGGCAATCAGCCCCAGCATTTT.

The gene calls are TRBV29-1 and TRBJ1-2; D remains ambiguous. Looked up from germline, CDR1 is SQVTM and CDR2 is ANQGSEA. The CDR3 extends over 13 amino acids. Deletions cut 4 bases from V and 3 bases from J, with 12 bases between. The CDR3 coding sequence is TGCAGCGTTGTACGGCCCACCGACTATGGCTACACCTTC. This gives the protein CSVVRPTDYGYTF.

The V and J genes are TRBV4-3 and TRBJ2-7; TRBD2 is a possible D gene (5 bases). With 0 bases removed from V and 0 bases from J, the gap between germline ends came to 9 bases. Germline lookup yields CDR1 LGHNA and CDR2 YSLEER. The CDR3 runs to 15 residues. As DNA, the CDR3 is TGCGCCAGCAGCCAAGAATCGGGAAGCTCCTACGAGCAGTACTTC. This sequence encodes CASSQESGSSYEQYF.

The chain combines TRBV3-1 (or the pseudogene TRBV3-2) with TRBJ2-5; D is possibly TRBD2 (6 bases). Per the germline V gene, CDR1 is LGHDT and CDR2 is YNNKEL (reference sequence). The CDR3 is made up of 15 amino acids. Trimming took 3 bases from V and 1 from J, leaving 12 bases between them. This chain's CDR3 is CASSQLGGTQETQYF. Written as DNA, the CDR3 is TGTGCCAGCAGCCAGCTTGGAGGGACCCAAGAGACCCAGTACTTC.

J is TRBJ2-7 and V is TRBV6-2 or TRBV6-3, with 9 bases matching TRBD1. The J segment lost 4 bases and the V segment lost 5 bases, leaving 9 bases of the junction unmatched. Germline V lookup: CDR1 MNHEY, CDR2 SVGEGT. This CDR3 is 15 amino acids long. CDR3 bases: TGTGCCAGCAGTCCCTCCGGGACAGGGTCTTACGAGCAGTACTTC. Translated: CASSPSGTGSYEQYF.

The V and J genes are TRBV5-1 and TRBJ1-1; D is unclear. Germline assignment: CDR1 SGHRS and CDR2 YFSETQ. V was pared by 0 bases and J by 2 bases, with 5 bases between. This CDR3 spans 13 amino acids. CDR3 sequence reads: CASSLESNTEAFF. In nucleotides, the CDR3 is TGCGCCAGCAGCTTGGAGAGTAACACTGAAGCTTTCTTT.

The V gene is TRBV19, the J gene TRBJ2-1, with 13 bases aligning to TRBD2. Germline values: CDR1 LNHDA, CDR2 SQIVND (reference sequence). The trim removed 5 bases at V and 4 bases at J, leaving 8 bases unmatched. The length of the CDR3 is 17 residues. The CDR3 reads CASSATSGGPRYNEQFF. The CDR3 nucleotides read TGTGCCAGTAGTGCGACTAGCGGGGGGCCGAGATACAATGAGCAGTTCTTC.

The J gene is TRBJ2-4, the V gene TRBV27, with D uncertain. V was shortened by 2 bases and J by 6 bases, with 8 bases between the two germline ends. CDR3 size: 13 residues. Germline-derived CDR1 and CDR2 are MNHEY and SMNVEV (reference sequence). CDR3 nucleotides: TGTGCCAGCAGTTTAAGGCACGGAAACATTCAGTACTTC. Protein: CASSLRHGNIQYF.

In DNA, the CDR3 is TGTGCCAGCAGTGCGGGGACAGGGGCCATCTCCTACGAGCAGTACGTC. It is translated as CASSAGTGAISYEQYV. The chain is built from TRBV28 and TRBJ2-7; 10 positions match TRBD1. The CDR3 is 16 residues long. CDR1 is MDHEN, CDR2 SYDVKM, per germline. The trim removed 5 bases at V and 0 bases at J, leaving 7 bases unmatched.